What follows describes a single T cell receptor (beta chain). Distinct nucleotide sequences in the sample also encode this CDR3. This sample was taken from a study of memory CD4+ T cells and cytomegalovirus serostatus. Per the authors' pipeline: After removing out-of-frame reads, under 2.5 million distinct TCRbeta sequences remained. Some clones are missing from TCRdb's copy, which holds only in-frame ones; the method was immunoSEQ multiplex PCR. V and J calls and clone size follow that table, whereas D and trimming were derived from the DNA. The repertoire holds 65,000 to 95,000 clones, less than 90% seen once, with around 0.84% in the top ten. Single viable CD3+CD4+CD8-CD45RO+ cells were sorted as the memory CD4+ T cells. Serum IgG to CMV pp150, pp28, p38 and p52 defined serostatus. This sequence was found in an adult in good health and CMV-seronegative. Sequencing was done on a sample of memory CD4+ T cells from blood.

For the CDR3, the DNA is TGTGCCAGTAGTAGCACAGGGGACACTGAAGCTTTCTTT. This gives the protein CASSSTGDTEAFF. This chain uses TRBV19 with TRBJ1-1; TRBD1 aligns across 7 bases. Germline V lookup: CDR1 LNHDA, CDR2 SQIVND (reference sequence). The CDR3 has 13 amino acids. V shed 4 bases and J 3 bases; nucleotides not matched to a gene: 2.